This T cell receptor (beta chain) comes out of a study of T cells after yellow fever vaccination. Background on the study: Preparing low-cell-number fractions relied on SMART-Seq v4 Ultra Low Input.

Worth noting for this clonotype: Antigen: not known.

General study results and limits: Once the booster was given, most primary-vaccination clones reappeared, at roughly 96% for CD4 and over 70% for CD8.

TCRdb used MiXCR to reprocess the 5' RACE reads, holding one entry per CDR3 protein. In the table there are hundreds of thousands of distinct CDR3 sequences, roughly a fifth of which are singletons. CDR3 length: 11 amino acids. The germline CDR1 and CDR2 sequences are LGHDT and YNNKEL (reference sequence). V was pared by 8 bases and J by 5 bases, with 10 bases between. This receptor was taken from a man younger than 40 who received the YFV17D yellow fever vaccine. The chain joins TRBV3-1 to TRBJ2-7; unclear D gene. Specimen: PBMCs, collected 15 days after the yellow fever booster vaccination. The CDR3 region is CASGDFNEQYF. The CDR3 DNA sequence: TGTGCCAGCGGGGATTTCAACGAGCAGTACTTC.